The 23 T cell receptor beta chains in this list originate from one sample, sequenced in a study of T cell responses to AZD1222 COVID-19 vaccine. Only in-frame clones appear in the TCRdb table, and some are missing; sequencing was by immunoSEQ multiplex PCR. The table lists approximately 100,000 clones, more than 70% of them singletons. The sample consisted of peripheral blood, taken 28 days after the second AZD1222 dose. The source of these receptors is an adult who received the AZD1222 COVID-19 vaccine.

V and J are TRBV4-3 and TRBJ2-1; the D is unclear. This CDR3 has 13 residues. CDR1 is LGHNA, CDR2 YSLEER, per germline. V was shortened by 2 bases and J by 2 bases, with 4 bases between the two germline ends. CDR3 residues: CASSQQTYNEQFF. The CDR3 coding sequence is TGCGCCAGCAGCCAACAAACCTACAATGAGCAGTTCTTC.

The chain employs TRBV19 and TRBJ1-2, with TRBD1 matching over 8 bases. Germline assignment: CDR1 LNHDA and CDR2 SQIVND (reference sequence). The CDR3 covers 17 residues. V lost 2 bases to trimming and J lost 3 bases; unmatched junction nucleotides: 11. The CDR3, as DNA: TGTGCCAGTAGTATACGTGGACAGGGTCAATCTTACTATGGCTACACCTTC. Residues: CASSIRGQGQSYYGYTF. Full variable domain (remainder filled in from reference TRBV19 and TRBJ1-2): DGGITQSPKYLFRKEGQNVTLSCEQNLNHDAMYWYRQDPGQGLRLIYYSQIVNDFQKGDIAEGYSVSREKKESFPLTVTSAQKNPTAFYLCASSIRGQGQSYYGYTFGSGTRLTVV.

The genes are TRBV5-1 and TRBJ1-1; no firm D call. Germline CDR1 is SGHRS and CDR2 is YFSETQ. This CDR3 is built from 14 residues. Trimming shortened V by 3 bases and J by 0 bases, and 9 bases separated the two germline ends. CDR3 region: CASSSPGLNTEAFF. The CDR3 DNA reads as TGCGCCAGCAGCTCCCCAGGCCTGAACACTGAAGCTTTCTTT.

Written as DNA, the CDR3 is TGTGCCTGGAGTAATGGACAGCTTTTACCTGAAGCTTTCTTT. Its protein is CAWSNGQLLPEAFF. The gene calls are TRBV30 and TRBJ1-1, with TRBD1 as a possible D gene (6 bases). The V gene's germline CDR1 is GTSNPN and CDR2 SVGIG (reference sequence). The length of the CDR3 is 14 residues. Between the trimmed V and J ends, which lost 2 bases and 6 bases, there was a span of 16 bases. The complete variable domain, with remaining parts taken from reference TRBV30 and TRBJ1-1, reads SQTIHQWPATLVQPVGSPLSLECTVEGTSNPNLYWYRQAAGRGLQLLFYSVGIGQISSEVPQNLSASRPQDRQFILSSKKLLLSDSGFYLCAWSNGQLLPEAFFGQGTRLTVV.

This clone was counted only a few times. This chain uses TRBV6-5 with TRBJ1-4, with D perhaps TRBD1 (6 bases). Trimming left V 2 bases short and J 4 bases short, with 11 bases between. The germline V gene has CDR1 MNHEY and CDR2 SVGAGI. The CDR3 runs to 15 residues. CDR3 protein: CASSYGQPFNEKLFF. The CDR3 nucleotides read TGTGCCAGCAGTTACGGACAGCCTTTTAATGAAAAACTGTTTTTT.

This chain uses TRBV2 with TRBJ1-5; weak D call: TRBD1 (5 bases). Germline V gene lookup returns CDR1 SNHLY and CDR2 FYNNEI. The CDR3 runs to 14 residues. With 8 bases removed from V and 1 base from J, the gap between germline ends came to 12 bases. The DNA for the CDR3 is TGTGCCAGCGGAAGGGGAGGGAGCAATCAGCCCCAGCATTTT. Translated: CASGRGGSNQPQHF.

This clone was observed once. The chain joins TRBV9 to TRBJ2-7; tentative D call: TRBD1 (6 bases). The V gene's germline CDR1 is SGDLS and CDR2 YYNGEE. The CDR3 has 14 amino acids. Between the trimmed V and J ends, which lost 0 bases and 4 bases, there was a span of 11 bases. The CDR3 sequence: CASSVEDSRYEQYF. CDR3 DNA sequence: TGTGCCAGCAGCGTAGAGGACAGTCGTTACGAGCAGTACTTC.

The V call is TRBV4-2, the J call TRBJ1-2; D gene unclear. Germline CDR1 and CDR2: LGHNA and YNFKEQ. The V and J ends lost 1 base and 2 bases respectively, with 11 bases between them. The CDR3 is 15 residues long. CDR3: CASSQVSGVNYGYTF. The CDR3 DNA is TGTGCCAGCAGCCAAGTTTCCGGGGTCAACTATGGCTACACCTTC.

CDR3 sequence (DNA): TGTGCCTGGACCCCGAGGACTACAGAGCAGTTCTTC. Amino acids: CAWTPRTTEQFF. The J gene is TRBJ2-1, the V gene TRBV30, with a tentative D call TRBD2 (6 bases). The germline V and J ends were trimmed by 4 bases and 10 bases, with 14 bases remaining between them. CDR1 and CDR2 (germline): GTSNPN, SVGIG (reference sequence). CDR3 length: 12 residues. The full variable domain, rest sourced from reference TRBV30 and TRBJ2-1, is SQTIHQWPATLVQPVGSPLSLECTVEGTSNPNLYWYRQAAGRGLQLLFYSVGIGQISSEVPQNLSASRPQDRQFILSSKKLLLSDSGFYLCAWTPRTTEQFFGPGTRLTVL.

The V and J genes are TRBV2 and TRBJ2-7; 8 bases line up with TRBD1. V lost 6 bases and J lost 4; bases outside the gene matches: 5. Germline CDR1 is SNHLY and CDR2 is FYNNEI. This CDR3 contains 13 residues. The CDR3 coding sequence is TGTGCCAGCAGGGACAGGGCAGGGTACGAGCAGTACTTC. Protein sequence: CASRDRAGYEQYF.

This chain connects TRBV28 to TRBJ1-1, with 7 bases aligning to TRBD1. Germline V gene lookup returns CDR1 MDHEN and CDR2 SYDVKM. The CDR3 loop spans 16 amino acids. J gave up 2 bases and V 3 bases, and 9 bases lay outside the gene matches. Here the CDR3 reads CASSFEGAAENTEAFF. The CDR3 DNA reads as TGTGCCAGCAGTTTTGAGGGGGCGGCTGAAAACACTGAAGCTTTCTTT.

This clone has more than one count but fewer than ten. This chain joins TRBV27 and TRBJ2-7; D gene unclear. The CDR3 sequence is 14 residues long. Trimming took 1 base from V and 0 from J, leaving 7 bases between them. Germline loops: CDR1 MNHEY, CDR2 SMNVEV (reference sequence). CDR3 DNA: TGTGCCAGCAGTTTATTGAGGAGCTCCTACGAGCAGTACTTC. This translates into CASSLLRSSYEQYF.

In its sample, this clone was seen a few times. J is TRBJ2-3 and V is TRBV6-4; D remains ambiguous. Looked up from germline, CDR1 is MRHNA and CDR2 is SNTAGT. The CDR3 sequence is 13 residues long. V was cut by 3 bases and J by 2 bases, with 6 bases left in between. The CDR3 DNA reads as TGTGCCAGCAGTGAGTCTTCCACAGATACGCAGTATTTT. This encodes CASSESSTDTQYF.

This rearrangement joins TRBV9 to TRBJ2-1, with 7 bases that match TRBD1. V dropped 3 bases and J dropped 10; count of bases not matched to a gene: 13. Germline CDR1 SGDLS, CDR2 YYNGEE. The CDR3 has 15 residues. CDR3 region: CASSAIFSGTEEQFF. The CDR3 nucleotides are TGTGCCAGCAGCGCAATTTTCTCCGGGACAGAAGAGCAGTTCTTC.

The chain has TRBV11-3 and TRBJ2-2; 8 bases match TRBD2. Germline V gene sequence: CDR1 SGHNT, CDR2 YENEEA. This CDR3 region has 15 residues. V dropped 5 bases and J dropped 0; count of bases not matched to a gene: 2. The CDR3 DNA is TGTGCCAGCAGCCGGGGACTAGCGAACACCGGGGAGCTGTTTTTT. This sequence encodes CASSRGLANTGELFF. Full variable domain (missing parts from reference TRBV11-3 and TRBJ2-2): EAGVVQSPRYKIIEKKQPVAFWCNPISGHNTLYWYLQNLGQGPELLIRYENEEAVDDSQLPKDRFSAERLKGVDSTLKIQPAELGDSAVYLCASSRGLANTGELFFGEGSRLTVL.

The table lists this clone with a count of one. V is TRBV18 and J is TRBJ2-7; D ambiguous. The CDR3 is 14 amino acids. The V end lost 3 bases, the J end lost 2 bases, and 11 bases lay between the germline ends. Germline assignment: CDR1 KGHSH and CDR2 LQKENI. CDR3 region: CASSPGSPTYEQYF. CDR3 sequence (DNA): TGTGCCAGCTCACCTGGGTCTCCCACCTACGAGCAGTACTTC.

The J gene is TRBJ2-6, the V gene TRBV28, with 12 bases lining up with TRBD1. Unmatched junction bases numbered 5, after V lost 5 bases and J lost 3 bases. This CDR3 region has 17 residues. CDR1 and CDR2 (germline): MDHEN, SYDVKM. The CDR3 DNA reads TGTGCCAGCAGTCCCGGGACAGGGGGCTATGGGGCCAACGTCCTGACTTTC. The encoded protein is CASSPGTGGYGANVLTF. Supplemented by reference TRBV28 and TRBJ2-6, the full variable domain reads DVKVTQSSRYLVKRTGEKVFLECVQDMDHENMFWYRQDPGLGLRLIYFSYDVKMKEKGDIPEGYSVSREKKERFSLILESASTNQTSMYLCASSPGTGGYGANVLTFGAGSRLTVL.

This clone was seen a single time. The rearrangement links TRBV7-2 to TRBJ1-5; no definite D call. The V gene's germline CDR1 is SGHTA and CDR2 FQGNSA. The CDR3 covers 15 residues. The V gene lost 5 bases and the J gene lost 7 bases, with 18 bases spanning the gap. CDR3 protein: CASSLASAGLQPQHF. In DNA form, the CDR3 reads TGTGCCAGCAGCCTCGCTAGTGCAGGTCTCCAGCCCCAGCATTTT.

The chain combines TRBV24-1 with TRBJ2-3; unclear D gene. There are 12 residues in the CDR3. Germline V gene lookup returns CDR1 KGHDR and CDR2 SFDVKD. The ends were cut back, 4 bases at V and 5 bases at J, with 6 bases in the middle. The CDR3 loop is CATSDLRDTQYF. CDR3 DNA sequence: TGTGCCACCAGTGACCTGAGAGATACGCAGTATTTT.

The chain carries TRBV7-2 and TRBJ2-3; 10 positions match TRBD2. Germline assignment: CDR1 SGHTA and CDR2 FQGNSA. After removal of 5 bases from V and 4 bases from J, the junction contained 6 bases not matched to a gene. The CDR3 is 15 amino acids. The CDR3 region is CASSSYGTSADTQYF. CDR3 DNA: TGTGCCAGCAGCAGCTACGGGACTAGCGCAGATACGCAGTATTTT. The whole variable domain, filled in from reference TRBV7-2 and TRBJ2-3, reads GAGVSQSPSNKVTEKGKDVELRCDPISGHTALYWYRQSLGQGLEFLIYFQGNSAPDKSGLPSDRFSAERTGGSVSTLTIQRTQQEDSAVYLCASSSYGTSADTQYFGPGTRLTVL.

The chain recombines TRBV10-3 with TRBJ2-1, with 12 positions matching TRBD2. There are 15 residues in the CDR3. Germline V gene lookup returns CDR1 ENHRY and CDR2 SYGVKD. V shed 7 bases, J shed 7 bases, and the junction held 8 bases outside the gene matches. This chain's CDR3 is CAITETSGGGNEQFF. The CDR3 DNA is TGTGCCATCACCGAGACTAGCGGGGGCGGGAATGAGCAGTTCTTC.

The chain joins TRBV3-1 (or the pseudogene TRBV3-2) to TRBJ2-7, with 9 bases lining up with TRBD2. V lost 5 bases to trimming and J lost 2 bases; unmatched junction nucleotides: 7. This CDR3 is built from 15 residues. Germline V lookup: CDR1 LGHDT, CDR2 YNNKEL (reference sequence). CDR3 bases: TGTGCCAGCAGCGATTTAGGCGGGGGGGCCTACGAGCAGTACTTC. It translates to CASSDLGGGAYEQYF.

This clone has a handful of counts. The V call is TRBV6-6, the J call TRBJ2-7; 11 bases map to TRBD2. Germline V gene sequence: CDR1 MNHNY, CDR2 SVGAGI (reference sequence). The CDR3 is 16 residues long. After removal of 0 bases from V and 0 bases from J, the junction contained 1 base not matched to a gene. CDR3 residues: CASSYSGTSGSYEQYF. For the CDR3, the DNA is TGTGCCAGCAGTTACTCCGGGACTAGCGGCTCCTACGAGCAGTACTTC.